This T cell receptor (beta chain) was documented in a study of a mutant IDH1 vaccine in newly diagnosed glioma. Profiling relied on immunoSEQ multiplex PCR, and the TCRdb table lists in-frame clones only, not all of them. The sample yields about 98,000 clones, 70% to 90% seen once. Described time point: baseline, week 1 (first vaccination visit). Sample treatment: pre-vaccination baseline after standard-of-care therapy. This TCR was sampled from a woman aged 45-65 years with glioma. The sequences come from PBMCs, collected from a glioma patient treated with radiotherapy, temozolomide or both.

CDR3 DNA: TGTGCCAGCAGCTCCCAGACTAACACTGAAGCTTTCTTT. It translates to CASSSQTNTEAFF. This chain connects TRBV7-9 to TRBJ1-1; D is undetermined. The CDR3 runs 13 residues. Trimming took 4 bases from V and 2 from J, leaving 8 bases between them. CDR1 and CDR2 (germline): SEHNR, FQNEAQ (reference sequence).